This T cell receptor beta chain originates from a study of shared clonotypes between healthy human individuals. Investigators spread the genomic DNA of each subset evenly over several immunoSEQ plates. The repertoire was sequenced with immunoSEQ multiplex PCR; TCRdb's copy has only in-frame clones and lacks some. Of over 100,000 clones detected, more than 65% appear once; the ten largest clones hold roughly 24%. With respect to this clone: The antigen remains undetermined.

Broader study findings: Sampling involved blood alone; tissue repertoires likely differ.

The sequenced sample was memory CD8+ T cells sorted from blood. Described subset: CD45RO+ cells pooled with CCR7-negative TemRA cells. The TCR originated in a woman in her 30s in good health.

CDR3 region: CASSLLREGTGELFF. CDR3 nucleotide sequence: TGTGCCAGCAGCCTATTGCGGGAGGGCACCGGGGAGCTGTTTTTT. This chain connects TRBV7-8 to TRBJ2-2; TRBD2 agrees at 9 bases. Germline V lookup: CDR1 SGHVS, CDR2 FQNEAQ. The CDR3 is made up of 15 amino acids. V dropped 5 bases and J dropped 4; count of bases not matched to a gene: 5.